This TCR beta chain was identified in a study of blood T cell repertoires in COVID-19. Study context: T cells, B-cell-depleted T cells, or PBMCs supplied cDNA or gDNA.

Looked up from germline, CDR1 is LNHDA and CDR2 is SQIVND (reference sequence). The CDR3 length is 15 residues. The V end lost 7 bases, the J end lost 6 bases, and 21 bases lay between the germline ends. The table came from immunoSEQ multiplex PCR; TCRdb's copy has only in-frame clones and leaves some out. The table shows 150,000 or so clones, with 87% occurring only once. The V gene is TRBV19, the J gene TRBJ1-1, with D possibly TRBD1 on 6 matching bases. This receptor was identified in a woman aged 50 to 60 with acute or convalescent COVID-19. Sequenced input: peripheral blood. This CDR3 reads CASTALGATVAEAFF. The CDR3 DNA reads as TGTGCCAGTACCGCTCTGGGGGCGACGGTCGCTGAAGCTTTCTTT.